This T cell receptor (beta chain) was profiled in a study of beta chain features in type 1 diabetes (dated by TCRdb to the late 2010s). Study-wide context: No differences in mean age, gender distribution, total cell number or subset yield were found between patients and healthy donors. Across all samples, about 110 million sorted cells were examined, and cell number per subset correlated strongly with RNA yield. In the study, recently diagnosed type 1 diabetes patients and matched healthy donors were compared on the TCRB repertoires of their sorted circulating CD4+ T cell subsets. Regulatory and stem cell-like memory subsets were isolated from only 8 patients and roughly eight healthy donors, whereas naive and central memory subsets came from all 30 or so donors.

The entire amount of isolated RNA was reverse transcribed using the High Capacity cDNA Reverse Transcription Kit, so the sequenced TCRB transcripts were expressed ones. Deep immunoSEQ sequencing was performed on naive, central memory and regulatory T cell samples, with an average of around 3.4 million total reads per sample. After sorted cells were lysed in RLT buffer, RNA was extracted with DNase-treated RNeasy Micro or Mini kits, with the choice depending on cell number. To prevent cross-contamination, every cell subset was processed on its own, while patient and healthy donor samples were processed together. The immunoSEQ multiplex PCR was used to amplify TCRB sequences from cDNA, generating 87-bp fragments that spanned the CDR3 region. Amplicons were sequenced on the Illumina HiSeq platform. The paper's data handling went like this. PCR bias was corrected computationally using synthetic template baselines, and reads within Hamming distance 2 were collapsed, with unmergeable singletons discarded. By aligning reads against IMGT, V, D and J genes, CDR3 length, and insertions or deletions at six rearrangement sites were assigned. Within each subset, clonotype counts were normalized to sorted cell number, and only after that were true diversity and Gini coefficients computed with the tcR R package. The overlap coefficient, calculated on TCRB nucleotide sequences, was used to quantify repertoire sharing. As a proxy for the pre-selection repertoire, out-of-frame TCRB sequences from naive cells were analyzed. This immuneACCESS table, as held by TCRdb, lists in-frame sequences with V and J called but not all clones. Of the missing ones, under half trace to an unresolved V gene in checked studies; the others have no known cause. V and J calls and clone size are given by that table; D and trimming were obtained from the DNA. This sample holds just over 450,000 clones; around 30% were observed only once. More than 0.055% of the sample is in the top ten clones.

Each donor gave one peripheral blood draw, averaging approximately 110 mL, which was collected into heparinised tubes. A BD FACSAria II and a panel including CD45RO, CCR7, CD25, CD127, CD95 and CD27 were used to sort naive, central memory, regulatory and stem cell-like memory CD4+ T cells. Every sorted population had a purity above 95%. PBMCs were isolated immediately by Lymphoprep density gradient centrifugation and stained directly without culture. To minimize batch effects, samples were stained and sorted in pairs, one healthy donor with one patient per experiment. From the germline V gene, CDR1 is SGDLS and CDR2 is YYNGEE. The germline V and J ends show losses of 0 bases and 5 bases respectively, and no gene match explains 8 bases of the junction. The CDR3 runs 17 amino acids, cysteine and phenylalanine included. CDR3 DNA is the only sequence kept; it has 51 bases, read in frame from the first base.

With respect to this clone: This clone's antigen is unknown. No much larger clone exists at a distance of one base, and base qualities are not known.

Points the paper makes about the study in general: Patients with type 1 diabetes made fewer insertions and deleted more nucleotides at VDJ recombination sites, implying thymic rearrangement abnormalities. HLA sub-analyses involved small numbers of individuals, so any influence of HLA type on TCRB rearrangement remained unresolved. PCR may preferentially amplify shorter templates, but because patient and control samples were amplified and corrected together, any resulting skew would affect both groups equally. Because cDNA was sequenced instead of genomic DNA, activated cells with high expression could be over-represented, although the groups did not differ in activation or CD3 levels. In all four CD4+ subsets, TCRB CDR3 length was moderately but significantly shorter in type 1 diabetes patients. Naive, central memory and regulatory TCRB repertoires appeared more similar among patients than among healthy donors.

The sequence was collected from a man aged 18 to 30 in good health. The sample taken for sequencing was naive CD4+ T cells from blood. The meaning of the sample's cell subset or site label: true naive CD4+ T cells. Recombination linked TRBV9 to TRBJ2-1; 10 bases in the junction line up with TRBD2. The nucleotides read TGTGCCAGCAGCGTAGGTCCTAGCGGGAGTATTGACAATGAGCAGTTCTTC. This codes for CASSVGPSGSIDNEQFF.